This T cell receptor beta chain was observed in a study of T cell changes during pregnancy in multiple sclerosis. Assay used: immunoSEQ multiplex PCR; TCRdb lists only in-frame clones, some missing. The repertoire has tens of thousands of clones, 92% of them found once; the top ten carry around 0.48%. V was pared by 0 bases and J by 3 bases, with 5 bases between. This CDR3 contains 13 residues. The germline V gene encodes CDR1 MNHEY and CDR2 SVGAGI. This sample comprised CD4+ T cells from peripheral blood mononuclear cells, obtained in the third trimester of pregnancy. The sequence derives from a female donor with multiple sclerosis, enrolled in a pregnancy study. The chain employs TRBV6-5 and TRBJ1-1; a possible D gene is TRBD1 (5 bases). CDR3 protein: CASSYSTDTEAFF. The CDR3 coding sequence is TGTGCCAGCAGTTACTCGACAGACACTGAAGCTTTCTTT.